This entry lists 18 T cell receptor beta chains sequenced from one sample in a study of cytomegalovirus exposure and HLA in healthy donors. Use of 60 Vbeta and 13 Jbeta primers characterized the PCR. The method was immunoSEQ multiplex PCR; TCRdb's version includes in-frame clones alone and lacks a portion of them. The repertoire holds around 220,000 clones, roughly 85% seen once, with roughly 2% in the top ten. Sequenced material: PBMCs. These receptors came from a man aged 18 to 30 in good health and CMV-seronegative.

The genes are TRBV19 and TRBJ2-1; 8 positions agree with TRBD2. Germline V gene lookup returns CDR1 LNHDA and CDR2 SQIVND (reference sequence). CDR3 length: 14 residues. The trim removed 7 bases at V and 9 bases at J, leaving 11 bases unmatched. The CDR3 sequence: CASTYGLASGEQFF. The CDR3 DNA sequence: TGTGCCAGTACCTACGGACTAGCTAGTGGTGAGCAGTTCTTC. The full variable domain, completed using reference TRBV19 and TRBJ2-1, is DGGITQSPKYLFRKEGQNVTLSCEQNLNHDAMYWYRQDPGQGLRLIYYSQIVNDFQKGDIAEGYSVSREKKESFPLTVTSAQKNPTAFYLCASTYGLASGEQFFGPGTRLTVL.

The J gene is TRBJ2-5, the V gene TRBV5-1; 7 bases are a match to TRBD1. This CDR3 has 13 residues. Germline CDR1 reads SGHRS; CDR2 reads YFSETQ. Trimming cost V 5 bases and J 4 bases; bases outside gene matches: 5. This CDR3 is CASSSTGSETQYF. CDR3 in DNA: TGCGCCAGCAGTTCGACAGGGTCAGAGACCCAGTACTTC.

The V call is TRBV9, the J call TRBJ1-2; possibly TRBD1 for D (6 bases). CDR1 is SGDLS, CDR2 YYNGEE, per germline. CDR3 length equals 12 residues. V was cut by 0 bases and J by 7 bases, with 7 bases left in between. CDR3 amino acids: CASSVGGGGYTF. The DNA for the CDR3 is TGTGCCAGCAGCGTAGGAGGGGGTGGCTACACCTTC. The full variable domain, completed using reference TRBV9 and TRBJ1-2, is DSGVTQTPKHLITATGQRVTLRCSPRSGDLSVYWYQQSLDQGLQFLIQYYNGEERAKGNILERFSAQQFPDLHSELNLSSLELGDSALYFCASSVGGGGYTFGSGTRLTVV.

This chain uses TRBV7-9 with TRBJ2-3; tentative D call: TRBD2 (6 bases). Trimming removed 5 bases at V and 1 base at J, with 19 bases between. Germline loops: CDR1 SEHNR, CDR2 FQNEAQ (reference sequence). CDR3 length: 17 residues. CDR3 amino acids: CASSRSVGGTGTDTQYF. CDR3 nucleotides: TGTGCCAGCAGCCGCTCGGTGGGCGGGACTGGCACAGATACGCAGTATTTT.

For the CDR3, the DNA is TGCAGCGCACTAACCCAGGGGTTTGGGTGCACCTTC. It encodes CSALTQGFGCTF. This chain joins TRBV29-1 and TRBJ1-2; D perhaps matches TRBD1 (6 bases). From germline, CDR1 is SQVTM and CDR2 ANQGSEA. With 7 bases removed from V and 13 bases from J, the gap between germline ends came to 22 bases. The CDR3 is 12 residues long.

This chain links TRBV9 with TRBJ1-2; D may be TRBD1 (6 bases). The CDR3 extends over 13 amino acids. The ends were cut back, 4 bases at V and 8 bases at J, with 15 bases in the middle. Germline CDR1 reads SGDLS; CDR2 reads YYNGEE. CDR3 region: CASSTTGSRGYTF. For the CDR3, the DNA is TGTGCCAGCAGCACTACAGGGTCACGCGGCTACACCTTC.

About this clone: Compared with germline, one end of the junction differs, possibly owing to a read error. The chain joins TRBV7-7 to TRBJ2-3, with a tentative D call TRBD2 (5 bases). The CDR3 runs 15 residues. Germline V gene sequence: CDR1 SSHAT, CDR2 FNYEAQ (reference sequence). The CDR3 is CASSPSYSGTDTQYF. The CDR3 bases are TGTGCTAGCAGCCCTAGCTATTCCGGCACAGATACGCAGTATTTT.

In regard to this clone: Other DNA sequences from this sample encode an identical CDR3 as well. The genes are TRBV5-1 and TRBJ1-1; D not resolved. Trimming pared 0 bases from V and 1 base from J, leaving 7 bases between. This CDR3 region has 14 residues. CDR1 and CDR2 from the germline V gene are SGHRS and YFSETQ. The CDR3: CASSLAGENTEAFF. CDR3 nucleotide sequence: TGCGCCAGCAGCTTGGCGGGAGAGAACACTGAAGCTTTCTTT.

The CDR3 sequence: CASSLALFGGAETQYF. CDR3 nucleotides: TGTGCCAGCAGCTTAGCCCTTTTCGGGGGGGCAGAGACCCAGTACTTC. The rearrangement links TRBV7-2 to TRBJ2-5, with 8 bases fitting TRBD2. V was clipped by 0 bases and J by 4 bases; unmatched bases: 7. The CDR3 is 16 amino acids. Germline CDR1 is SGHTA and CDR2 is FQGNSA.

V and J are TRBV7-9 and TRBJ1-1, with D possibly being TRBD1 (5 bases). Trimming removed 4 bases at V and 5 bases at J, with 20 bases between. The CDR3 covers 16 residues. Germline lookup yields CDR1 SEHNR and CDR2 FQNEAQ (reference sequence). The CDR3 DNA sequence: TGTGCCAGCAGCTCCGACAGTGGTGGGTACTATACTGAAGCTTTCTTT. This gives the protein CASSSDSGGYYTEAFF.

The V call is TRBV5-1, the J call TRBJ2-2; D not resolved. V lost 5 bases and J lost 1, with 9 bases in between. This CDR3 contains 14 residues. Germline lookup yields CDR1 SGHRS and CDR2 YFSETQ. For the CDR3, the DNA is TGCGCCAGCAGAAGAGAGCTGAACACCGGGGAGCTGTTTTTT. Its translation: CASRRELNTGELFF.

This clone has only a few counts. The chain joins TRBV7-2 to TRBJ1-2; 11 bases match TRBD1. CDR1 is SGHTA and CDR2 is FQGNSA in the germline V gene. V lost 1 base, J lost 7 bases, and 5 bases stayed unmatched. This CDR3 has 15 residues. CDR3 sequence: CASSLVGQGDRGYTF. CDR3 DNA sequence: TGTGCCAGCAGCTTAGTGGGACAGGGGGATCGTGGCTACACCTTC.

The V and J genes are TRBV5-1 and TRBJ2-7; 9 bases match TRBD1. This CDR3 spans 15 amino acids. V lost 2 bases to trimming and J lost 7 bases; unmatched junction nucleotides: 10. Germline CDR1 SGHRS, CDR2 YFSETQ. The CDR3 DNA reads TGCGCCAGCAGCTTCCAGGGACAGGGCTTTCGGGAGCAGTACTTC. Translated: CASSFQGQGFREQYF.

This chain connects TRBV30 to TRBJ1-1; no definite D call. CDR3 length: 16 residues. V was trimmed by 1 base and J by 0 bases, leaving 15 bases between them. The V gene's germline CDR1 is GTSNPN and CDR2 SVGIG (reference sequence). CDR3 amino acids: CAWSAAFSTMNTEAFF. DNA for the CDR3: TGTGCCTGGAGTGCCGCCTTCAGTACCATGAACACTGAAGCTTTCTTT.

The chain couples TRBV30 to TRBJ2-7, with 12 bases identical to TRBD2. After removal of 0 bases from V and 1 base from J, the junction contained 10 bases not matched to a gene. The germline CDR1 and CDR2 sequences are GTSNPN and SVGIG (reference sequence). This CDR3 is 18 amino acids long. The CDR3 DNA sequence: TGTGCCTGGAGTGTACTTGTGACTAGCGGGAGAGTTTCCTACGAGCAGTACTTC. Its translation is CAWSVLVTSGRVSYEQYF.

The chain recombines TRBV6-1 with TRBJ2-3; 7 bases map to TRBD2. V was clipped by 1 base and J by 8 bases; unmatched bases: 9. Germline CDR1 and CDR2: MNHNS and SASEGT. The CDR3 has 15 residues. The CDR3 protein is CASSEVAGVAPTQYF. DNA of the CDR3: TGTGCCAGCAGTGAAGTGGCGGGGGTGGCACCTACGCAGTATTTT.

CDR3 coding DNA: TGTGCCAGCAGCTTGCTAAATCAGCCCCAGCATTTT. Translating it yields CASSLLNQPQHF. V gene TRBV5-6 combines with J gene TRBJ1-5; D remains unclear. This CDR3 is built from 12 residues. Trimming left V 1 base short and J 4 bases short, with 3 bases between. Germline V gives CDR1 SGHDT, CDR2 YYEEEE.

A few counts support this clone. This chain joins TRBV7-8 and TRBJ2-5; D perhaps matches TRBD1 (5 bases). The V and J ends lost 5 bases and 1 base respectively, with 11 bases between them. The length of the CDR3 is 14 residues. Germline values: CDR1 SGHVS, CDR2 FQNEAQ. The CDR3 coding sequence is TGTGCCAGCAGCCAGGGAACGGTCCAAGAGACCCAGTACTTC. Encoded protein: CASSQGTVQETQYF.